What follows is one T cell receptor beta chain and its context. The data originate from a study of blood T cells in healthy people across ages. About the research overall: About one barcoded beta molecule per two T cells came from capture by template switching.

This CDR3 has 11 residues. Germline V gene data show CDR1 as KGHDR and CDR2 as SFDVKD. The V and J ends lost 5 bases and 6 bases respectively, with 6 bases between them. PCR was performed a second time for about 6 to 12 cycles using a sample-barcoded 5' primer and a J-beta primer mix. TCRdb re-called the 5' RACE reads with MiXCR, one entry per CDR3 protein. The data contain approximately 1.5 million distinct CDR3 sequences, 40% to 45% of them seen just once; the ten biggest clones take up 4%. The chain carries TRBV24-1 and TRBJ1-2; D call uncertain. Sequenced sample: blood. The clonotype comes from a woman under 30 in good health. This chain's CDR3 is CATSAADGYTF. The CDR3 DNA reads as TGTGCCACCAGTGCCGCCGATGGCTACACCTTC.